Presented here are 9 T cell receptor beta chains from one specimen sequenced in a study of blood T cell repertoires in COVID-19 (dated by TCRdb to 2020 to 2021). Library creation used the immunoSEQ multiplex PCR assay. The table was pulled from immuneACCESS by TCRdb, which kept in-frame rearrangements only. Such tables lose some clones; where checked, under half of the loss comes from unresolved V genes, and the rest has no known cause. The sample table shows approximately 470,000 clones, and roughly nine tenths are seen once. The top ten clones comprise about 0.75% of the sample. What was sequenced was PBMCs or T cells enriched from blood (not recorded which). The source of these receptors is a woman younger than 35 who had recovered from COVID-19.

V usage is TRBV7-6 and J usage is TRBJ2-6; D not certain. The CDR3 totals 16 residues. Germline lookup yields CDR1 SGHVS and CDR2 FNYEAQ. The V gene lost 4 bases and the J gene lost 0 bases, with 10 bases spanning the gap. The CDR3 loop reads CASSSPYSSGANVLTF. CDR3 DNA sequence: TGTGCCAGCAGCTCACCATACAGCTCTGGGGCCAACGTCCTGACTTTC. The entire variable domain, with the rest obtained from reference TRBV7-6 and TRBJ2-6, is as follows: GAGVSQSPRYKVTKRGQDVALRCDPISGHVSLYWYRQALGQGPEFLTYFNYEAQQDKSGLPNDRFSAERPEGSISTLTIQRTEQRDSAMYRCASSSPYSSGANVLTFGAGSRLTVL.

The chain carries TRBV7-9 and TRBJ1-2; TRBD1 agrees at 8 bases. V dropped 0 bases and J dropped 1; count of bases not matched to a gene: 13. Germline lookup yields CDR1 SEHNR and CDR2 FQNEAQ (reference sequence). There are 19 residues in the CDR3. The CDR3, as DNA: TGTGCCAGCAGCTTAGCCCCCTGGGGACAGGAGAAGGGTAACTATGGCTACACCTTC. Translation: CASSLAPWGQEKGNYGYTF.

This chain connects TRBV28 to TRBJ1-2; a weak D match, TRBD1 (6 bases). The CDR3 covers 12 residues. V was pared by 8 bases and J by 9 bases, with 16 bases between. The germline gives CDR1 MDHEN, CDR2 SYDVKM. The CDR3 coding sequence is TGTGCCAGCTCCCGGCGGGGGCTTAGCTACACCTTC. It yields the protein CASSRRGLSYTF.

The chain joins TRBV19 to TRBJ1-4, with D unclear. Germline assignment: CDR1 LNHDA and CDR2 SQIVND (reference sequence). Trimming took off 3 bases at V and 4 bases at J, with 9 bases between the two ends. This CDR3 comprises 14 residues. The CDR3: CASSMSSGNEKLFF. The CDR3 nucleotides are TGTGCCAGTAGTATGTCCTCGGGTAATGAAAAACTGTTTTTT.

The chain couples TRBV12-5 to TRBJ1-1; a weak D match, TRBD1 (6 bases). Trimming removed 0 bases from V and 4 bases from J, with 18 bases in between. This CDR3 is built from 17 residues. CDR1 LGHNT and CDR2 FRNRAP come from the germline V gene. The CDR3 region is CASGLVTGQGSVTEAFF. Here the CDR3 DNA reads TGTGCTAGTGGTTTGGTAACCGGCCAGGGGTCCGTCACTGAAGCTTTCTTT.

This chain uses TRBV7-9 with TRBJ2-5, with 7 bases that match TRBD2. Germline V lookup: CDR1 SEHNR, CDR2 FQNEAQ (reference sequence). The V and J ends lost 7 bases and 5 bases, in that order; junction bases with no gene match: 4. The CDR3 loop spans 12 amino acids. CDR3 sequence reads: CASKKGGETQYF. The CDR3 nucleotides are TGTGCCAGCAAGAAGGGAGGGGAGACCCAGTACTTC.

The rearrangement links TRBV9 to TRBJ2-2; D is possibly TRBD1 (5 bases). Trimming removed 3 bases at V and 7 bases at J, with 16 bases between. Germline CDR1 reads SGDLS; CDR2 reads YYNGEE. The CDR3 length is 15 residues. The CDR3 sequence: CASSGPPWGYGELFF. In DNA form, the CDR3 reads TGTGCCAGCAGCGGACCCCCGTGGGGCTACGGGGAGCTGTTTTTT.

This clone showed up just a few times. J is TRBJ1-2 and V is TRBV29-1, with TRBD1 matching 7 bases. Germline V gene sequence: CDR1 SQVTM, CDR2 ANQGSEA. This CDR3 spans 14 amino acids. Trimming took 7 bases from V and 3 from J; bases not matched to a gene: 11. Here the CDR3 DNA reads TGCAGCGCAACAGGGGCGAGAGGGGACTATGGCTACACCTTC. This gives the protein CSATGARGDYGYTF.

The CDR3, as DNA: TGTGCCAGCAGCTTAGATCGAGTGGGGGGAGCGCCAGATACGCAGTATTTT. Its protein product is CASSLDRVGGAPDTQYF. This chain uses TRBV11-2 with TRBJ2-3; perhaps TRBD2 as D (6 bases). Germline loops: CDR1 SGHAT, CDR2 FQNNGV. The length of the CDR3 is 17 residues. With 0 bases removed from V and 4 bases from J, the gap between germline ends came to 17 bases.